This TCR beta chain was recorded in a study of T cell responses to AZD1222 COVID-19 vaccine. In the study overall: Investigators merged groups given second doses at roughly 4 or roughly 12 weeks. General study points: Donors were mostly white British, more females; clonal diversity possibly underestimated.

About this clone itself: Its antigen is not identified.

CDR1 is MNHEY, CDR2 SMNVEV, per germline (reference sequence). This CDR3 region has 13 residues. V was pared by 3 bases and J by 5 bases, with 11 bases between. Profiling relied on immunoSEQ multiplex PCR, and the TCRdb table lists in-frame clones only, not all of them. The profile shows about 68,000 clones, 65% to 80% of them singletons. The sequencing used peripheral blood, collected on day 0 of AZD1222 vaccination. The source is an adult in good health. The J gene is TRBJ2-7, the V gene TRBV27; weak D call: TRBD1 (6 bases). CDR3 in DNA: TGTGCCAGCAGTTTCGTTGCAGGGGACGAGCAGTACTTC. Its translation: CASSFVAGDEQYF.